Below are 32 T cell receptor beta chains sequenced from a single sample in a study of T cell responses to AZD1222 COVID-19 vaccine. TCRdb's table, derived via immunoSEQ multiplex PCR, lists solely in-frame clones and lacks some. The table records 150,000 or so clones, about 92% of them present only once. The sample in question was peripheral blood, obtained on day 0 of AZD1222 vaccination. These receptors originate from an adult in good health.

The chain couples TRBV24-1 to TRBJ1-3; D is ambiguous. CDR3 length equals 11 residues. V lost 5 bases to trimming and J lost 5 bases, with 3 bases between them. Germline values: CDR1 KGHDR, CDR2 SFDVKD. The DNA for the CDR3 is TGTGCCACCAGTGCTAGAAACACCATATATTTT. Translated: CATSARNTIYF.

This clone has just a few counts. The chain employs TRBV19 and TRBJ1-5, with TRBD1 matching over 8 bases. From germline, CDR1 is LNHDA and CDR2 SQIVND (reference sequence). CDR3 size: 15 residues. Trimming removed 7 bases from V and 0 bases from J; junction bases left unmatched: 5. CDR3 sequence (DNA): TGTGCCAGTAACCGGGGACAGGCTAGCAATCAGCCCCAGCATTTT. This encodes CASNRGQASNQPQHF.

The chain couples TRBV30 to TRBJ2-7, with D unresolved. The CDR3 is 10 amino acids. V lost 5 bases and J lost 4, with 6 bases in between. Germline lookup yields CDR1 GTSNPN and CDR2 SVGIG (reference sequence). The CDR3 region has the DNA TGTGCCTGGGGGCGTTACGAGCAGTACTTC. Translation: CAWGRYEQYF. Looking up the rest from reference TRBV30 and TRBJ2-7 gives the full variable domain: SQTIHQWPATLVQPVGSPLSLECTVEGTSNPNLYWYRQAAGRGLQLLFYSVGIGQISSEVPQNLSASRPQDRQFILSSKKLLLSDSGFYLCAWGRYEQYFGPGTRLTVT.

CDR3 DNA: TGTGCCAGCAGCAAAGGGGGGGGCGACAATTTCTATGGCTACACCTTC. Amino acids: CASSKGGGDNFYGYTF. This chain links TRBV21-1 with TRBJ1-2. TRBV21-1 is annotated as a pseudogene. This CDR3 region has 16 residues.

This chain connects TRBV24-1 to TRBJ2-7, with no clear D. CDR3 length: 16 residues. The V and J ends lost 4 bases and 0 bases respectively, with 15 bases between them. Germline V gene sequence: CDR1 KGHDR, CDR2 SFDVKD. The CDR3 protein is CATSDPILRSSYEQYF. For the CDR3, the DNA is TGTGCCACCAGTGACCCCATCTTGAGGAGCTCCTACGAGCAGTACTTC.

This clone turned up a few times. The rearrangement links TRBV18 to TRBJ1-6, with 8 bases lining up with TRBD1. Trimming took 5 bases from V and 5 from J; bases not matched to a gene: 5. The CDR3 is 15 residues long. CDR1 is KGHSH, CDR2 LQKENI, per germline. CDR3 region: CASSSTTGDNSPLHF. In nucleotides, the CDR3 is TGTGCCAGCTCATCAACGACAGGGGATAATTCACCCCTCCACTTT.

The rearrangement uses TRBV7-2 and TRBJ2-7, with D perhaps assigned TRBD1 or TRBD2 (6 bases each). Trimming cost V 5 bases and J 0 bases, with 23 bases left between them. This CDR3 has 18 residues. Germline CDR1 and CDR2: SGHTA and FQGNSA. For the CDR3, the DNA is TGTGCCAGCAGCCCAAACCCCTGGGAGGACAGAAGCTCCTACGAGCAGTACTTC. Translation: CASSPNPWEDRSSYEQYF.

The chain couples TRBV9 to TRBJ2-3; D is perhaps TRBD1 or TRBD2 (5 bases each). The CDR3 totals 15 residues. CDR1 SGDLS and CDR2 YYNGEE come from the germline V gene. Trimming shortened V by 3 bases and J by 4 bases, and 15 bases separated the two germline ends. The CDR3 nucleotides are TGTGCCAGCAGCGAGACGAACACGGGGCCAGATACGCAGTATTTT. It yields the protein CASSETNTGPDTQYF. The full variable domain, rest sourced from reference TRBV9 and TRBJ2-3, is DSGVTQTPKHLITATGQRVTLRCSPRSGDLSVYWYQQSLDQGLQFLIQYYNGEERAKGNILERFSAQQFPDLHSELNLSSLELGDSALYFCASSETNTGPDTQYFGPGTRLTVL.

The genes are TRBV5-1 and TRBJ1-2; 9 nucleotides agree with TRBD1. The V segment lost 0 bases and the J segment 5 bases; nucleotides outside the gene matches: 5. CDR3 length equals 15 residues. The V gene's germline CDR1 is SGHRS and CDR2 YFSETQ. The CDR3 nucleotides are TGCGCCAGCAGCTTGGAACAGGGGGCGCGATATGGCTACACCTTC. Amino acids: CASSLEQGARYGYTF.

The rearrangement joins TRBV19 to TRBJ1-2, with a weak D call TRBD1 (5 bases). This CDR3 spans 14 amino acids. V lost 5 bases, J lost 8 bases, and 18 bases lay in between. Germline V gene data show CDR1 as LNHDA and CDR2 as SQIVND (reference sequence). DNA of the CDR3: TGTGCCAGTAGTCCTGGGACGGCCAATGGGGGCTACACCTTC. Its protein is CASSPGTANGGYTF.

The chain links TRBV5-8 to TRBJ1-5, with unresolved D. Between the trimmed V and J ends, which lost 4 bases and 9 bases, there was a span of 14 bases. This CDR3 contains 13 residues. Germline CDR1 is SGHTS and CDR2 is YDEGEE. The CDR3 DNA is TGTGCCAGCAGCATCCCTCCGAAGAGGCCCCAGCATTTT. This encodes CASSIPPKRPQHF.

CDR3 region: CASSNEQEAFF. CDR3 nucleotides: TGTGCCAGCAGCAATGAACAGGAAGCTTTCTTT. V usage is TRBV5-4 and J usage is TRBJ1-1; D gene uncertain. V was clipped by 4 bases and J by 8 bases, with 9 bases between them. The germline V gene encodes CDR1 SGHNT and CDR2 YYREEE (reference sequence). This CDR3 has 11 amino acids. The complete variable domain, with remaining parts taken from reference TRBV5-4 and TRBJ1-1, reads ETGVTQSPTHLIKTRGQQVTLRCSSQSGHNTVSWYQQALGQGPQFIFQYYREEENGRGNFPPRFSGLQFPNYSSELNVNALELDDSALYLCASSNEQEAFFGQGTRLTVV.

As DNA, the CDR3 is TGTGCCAGCAGCGCAGACTTCAGCTCCTACAATGAGCAGTTCTTC. It codes for CASSADFSSYNEQFF. V usage is TRBV9 and J usage is TRBJ2-1; D not certain. CDR1 SGDLS and CDR2 YYNGEE come from the germline V gene. The CDR3 consists of 15 residues. Trimming left V 3 bases short and J 0 bases short, with 10 bases between. Filled out from reference TRBV9 and TRBJ2-1, the complete variable domain reads DSGVTQTPKHLITATGQRVTLRCSPRSGDLSVYWYQQSLDQGLQFLIQYYNGEERAKGNILERFSAQQFPDLHSELNLSSLELGDSALYFCASSADFSSYNEQFFGPGTRLTVL.

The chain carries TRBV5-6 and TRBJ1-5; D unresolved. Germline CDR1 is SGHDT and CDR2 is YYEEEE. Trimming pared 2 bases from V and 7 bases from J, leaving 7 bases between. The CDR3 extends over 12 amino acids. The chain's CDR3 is CASSLPGQPQHF. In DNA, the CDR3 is TGTGCCAGCAGCTTACCGGGGCAGCCCCAGCATTTT.

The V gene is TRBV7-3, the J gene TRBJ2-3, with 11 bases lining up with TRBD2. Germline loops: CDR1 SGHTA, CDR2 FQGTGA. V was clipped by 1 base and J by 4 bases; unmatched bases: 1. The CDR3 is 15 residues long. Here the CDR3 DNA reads TGTGCCAGCAGCTTAAAACTAGCGGGAGCAGATACGCAGTATTTT. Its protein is CASSLKLAGADTQYF.

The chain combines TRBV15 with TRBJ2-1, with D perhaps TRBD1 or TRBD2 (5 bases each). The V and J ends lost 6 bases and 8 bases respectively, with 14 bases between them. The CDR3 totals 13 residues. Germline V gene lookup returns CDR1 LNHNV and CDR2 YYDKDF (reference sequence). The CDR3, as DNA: TGTGCCACCAGTCCCGATCGGGGCGATGAGCAGTTCTTC. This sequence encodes CATSPDRGDEQFF. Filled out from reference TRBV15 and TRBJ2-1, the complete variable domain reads DAMVIQNPRYQVTQFGKPVTLSCSQTLNHNVMYWYQQKSSQAPKLLFHYYDKDFNNEADTPDNFQSRRPNTSFCFLDIRSPGLGDTAMYLCATSPDRGDEQFFGPGTRLTVL.

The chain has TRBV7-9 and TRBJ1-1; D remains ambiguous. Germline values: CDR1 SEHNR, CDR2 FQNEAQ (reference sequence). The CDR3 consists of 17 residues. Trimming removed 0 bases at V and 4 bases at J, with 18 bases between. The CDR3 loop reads CASSLAGAALRGTEAFF. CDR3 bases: TGTGCCAGCAGCTTAGCTGGAGCGGCACTTCGGGGCACTGAAGCTTTCTTT.

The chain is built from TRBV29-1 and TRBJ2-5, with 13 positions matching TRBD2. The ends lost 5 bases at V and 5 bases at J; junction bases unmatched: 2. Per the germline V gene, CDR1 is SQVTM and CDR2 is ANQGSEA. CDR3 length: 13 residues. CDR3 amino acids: CSVLTSGRETQYF. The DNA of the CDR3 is TGCAGCGTTCTGACTAGCGGGAGGGAGACCCAGTACTTC.

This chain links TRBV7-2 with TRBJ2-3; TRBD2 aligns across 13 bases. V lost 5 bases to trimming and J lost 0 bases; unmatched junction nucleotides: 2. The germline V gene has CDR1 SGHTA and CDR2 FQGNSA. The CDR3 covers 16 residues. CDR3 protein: CASSPGLAGSTDTQYF. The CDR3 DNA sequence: TGTGCCAGCAGCCCGGGACTAGCGGGAAGCACAGATACGCAGTATTTT. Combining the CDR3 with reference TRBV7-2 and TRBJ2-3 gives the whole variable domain GAGVSQSPSNKVTEKGKDVELRCDPISGHTALYWYRQSLGQGLEFLIYFQGNSAPDKSGLPSDRFSAERTGGSVSTLTIQRTQQEDSAVYLCASSPGLAGSTDTQYFGPGTRLTVL.

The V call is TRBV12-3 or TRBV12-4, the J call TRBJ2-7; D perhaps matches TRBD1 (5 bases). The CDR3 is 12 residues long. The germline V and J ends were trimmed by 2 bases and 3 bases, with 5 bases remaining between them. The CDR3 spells CASSLTGYEQYF. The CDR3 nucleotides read TGTGCCAGCAGTTTAACAGGCTACGAGCAGTACTTC.

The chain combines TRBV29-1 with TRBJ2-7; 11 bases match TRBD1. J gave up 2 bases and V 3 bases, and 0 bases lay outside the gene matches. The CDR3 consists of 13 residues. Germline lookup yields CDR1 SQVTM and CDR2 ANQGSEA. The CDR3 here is CSVEGQGAYEQYF. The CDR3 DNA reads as TGCAGCGTTGAGGGACAGGGGGCCTACGAGCAGTACTTC.

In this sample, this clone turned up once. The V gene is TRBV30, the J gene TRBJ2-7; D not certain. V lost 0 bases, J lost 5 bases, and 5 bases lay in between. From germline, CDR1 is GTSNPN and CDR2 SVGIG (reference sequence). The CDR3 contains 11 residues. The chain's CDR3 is CAWSVGNEQYF. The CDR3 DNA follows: TGTGCCTGGAGTGTAGGGAACGAGCAGTACTTC.

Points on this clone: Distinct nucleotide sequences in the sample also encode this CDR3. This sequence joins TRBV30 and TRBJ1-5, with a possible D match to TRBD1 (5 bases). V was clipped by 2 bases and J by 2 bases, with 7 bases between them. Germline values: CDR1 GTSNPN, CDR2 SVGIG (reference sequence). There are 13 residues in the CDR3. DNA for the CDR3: TGTGCCTGGAGTTGGGGGGGCAATCAGCCCCAGCATTTT. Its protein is CAWSWGGNQPQHF.

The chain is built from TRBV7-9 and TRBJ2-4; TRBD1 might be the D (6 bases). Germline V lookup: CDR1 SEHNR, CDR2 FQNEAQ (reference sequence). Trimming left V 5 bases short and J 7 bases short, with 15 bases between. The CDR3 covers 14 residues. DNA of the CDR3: TGTGCCAGCAGCCCCGGCAGGGGTGAGAACATTCAGTACTTC. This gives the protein CASSPGRGENIQYF.

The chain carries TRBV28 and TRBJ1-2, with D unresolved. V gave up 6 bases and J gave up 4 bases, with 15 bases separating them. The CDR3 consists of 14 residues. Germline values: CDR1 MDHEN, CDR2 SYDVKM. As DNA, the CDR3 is TGTGCCAGCAGACTGATGGGCCCGGGCTATGGCTACACCTTC. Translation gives CASRLMGPGYGYTF.

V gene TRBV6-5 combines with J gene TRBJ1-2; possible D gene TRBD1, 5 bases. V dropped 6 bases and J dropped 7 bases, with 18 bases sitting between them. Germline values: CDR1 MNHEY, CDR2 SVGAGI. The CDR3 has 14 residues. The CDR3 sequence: CASSQRGDWRGYTF. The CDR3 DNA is TGTGCCAGCAGCCAACGGGGGGATTGGCGTGGCTACACCTTC.

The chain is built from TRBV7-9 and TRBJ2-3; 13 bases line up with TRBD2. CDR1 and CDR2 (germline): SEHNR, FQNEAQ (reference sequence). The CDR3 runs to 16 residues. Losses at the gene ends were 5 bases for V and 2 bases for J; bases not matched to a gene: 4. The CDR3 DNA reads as TGTGCCAGCAGCCCAGGGACTAGCGGGACCACAGATACGCAGTATTTT. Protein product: CASSPGTSGTTDTQYF.

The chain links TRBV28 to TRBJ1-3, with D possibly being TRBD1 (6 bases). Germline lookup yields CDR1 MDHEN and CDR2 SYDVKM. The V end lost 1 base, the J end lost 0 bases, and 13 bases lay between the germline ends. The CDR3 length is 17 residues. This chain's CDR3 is CASSLSTTGHSGNTIYF. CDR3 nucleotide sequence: TGTGCCAGCAGTTTATCAACGACAGGACACTCTGGAAACACCATATATTTT.

CDR3 residues: CSVESEGPYNEQFF. The CDR3 DNA reads as TGCAGCGTTGAAAGTGAGGGCCCTTACAATGAGCAGTTCTTC. The rearrangement joins TRBV29-1 to TRBJ2-1; D is perhaps TRBD2 (5 bases). Looked up from germline, CDR1 is SQVTM and CDR2 is ANQGSEA. V dropped 2 bases and J dropped 4 bases, with 12 bases sitting between them. The CDR3 length is 14 residues.

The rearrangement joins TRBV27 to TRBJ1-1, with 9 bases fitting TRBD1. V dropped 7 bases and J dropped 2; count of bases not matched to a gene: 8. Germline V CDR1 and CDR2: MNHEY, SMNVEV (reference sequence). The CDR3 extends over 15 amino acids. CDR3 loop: CASKTRQGGNTEAFF. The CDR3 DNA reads TGTGCCAGCAAGACTAGACAGGGGGGAAACACTGAAGCTTTCTTT.

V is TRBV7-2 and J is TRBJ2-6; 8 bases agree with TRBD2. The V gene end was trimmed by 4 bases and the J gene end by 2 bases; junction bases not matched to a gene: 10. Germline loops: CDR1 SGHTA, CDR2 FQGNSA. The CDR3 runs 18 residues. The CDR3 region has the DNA TGTGCCAGCAGCTACCGGGGGGGCGAGGTCGCTGGGGCCAACGTCCTGACTTTC. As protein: CASSYRGGEVAGANVLTF.

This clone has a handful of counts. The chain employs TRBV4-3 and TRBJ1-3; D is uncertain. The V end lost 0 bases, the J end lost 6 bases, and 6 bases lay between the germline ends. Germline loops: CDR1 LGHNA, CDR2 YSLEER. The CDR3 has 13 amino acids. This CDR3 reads CASSQDHPNTIYF. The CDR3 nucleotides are TGCGCCAGCAGCCAAGATCATCCAAACACCATATATTTT.